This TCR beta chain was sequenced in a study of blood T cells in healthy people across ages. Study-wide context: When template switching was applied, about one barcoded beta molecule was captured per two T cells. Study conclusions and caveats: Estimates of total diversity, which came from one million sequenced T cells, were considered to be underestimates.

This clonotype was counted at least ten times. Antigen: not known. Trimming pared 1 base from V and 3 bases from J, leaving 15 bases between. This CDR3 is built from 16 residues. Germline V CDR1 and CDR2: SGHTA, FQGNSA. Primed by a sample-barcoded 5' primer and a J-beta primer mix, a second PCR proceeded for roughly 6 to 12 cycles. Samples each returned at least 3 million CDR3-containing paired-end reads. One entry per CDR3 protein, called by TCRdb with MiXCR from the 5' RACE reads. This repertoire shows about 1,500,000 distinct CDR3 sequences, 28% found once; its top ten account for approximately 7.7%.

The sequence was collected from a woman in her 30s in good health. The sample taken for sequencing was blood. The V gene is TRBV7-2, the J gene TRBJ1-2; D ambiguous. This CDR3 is CASSLDPTPLYYGYTF. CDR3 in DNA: TGTGCCAGCAGCTTAGATCCCACCCCCCTTTACTATGGCTACACCTTC.